A selection of T cell receptor beta chains follows, all from one sample in a study of T cell responses to AZD1222 COVID-19 vaccine. The data were produced by immunoSEQ multiplex PCR, yet TCRdb's version contains in-frame clones alone and is incomplete. Found here are roughly 99,000 clones, around 92% of them singletons; the top ten hold 8% to 10%. The sample was peripheral blood, taken 28 days after the second AZD1222 dose. These TCRs come from an adult who received the AZD1222 COVID-19 vaccine. CDR3s include the opening cysteine and the closing phenylalanine or tryptophan. Fields, in order: clone size, D gene, J gene, V gene, CDR3 protein, CDR3 DNA. A D gene is named only where the DNA matches it firmly. Clone size is shown for a subset of rows, as once, few, many or a class of expanded clone.

>NA|NA|TRBJ1-1|TRBV12-3/TRBV12-4
CASSIEGRAEAFF
TGTGCCAGCAGTATCGAGGGGAGGGCTGAAGCTTTCTTT
>NA|NA|TRBJ2-7|TRBV24-1
CATSSRSFREQYF
TGTGCCACCAGTTCACGGAGTTTTCGCGAGCAGTACTTC
>NA|NA|TRBJ1-1|TRBV4-2
CASSPDGDEAFF
TGTGCCAGCAGCCCGGACGGAGACGAAGCTTTCTTT
>once|TRBD1|TRBJ2-7|TRBV7-9
CASSLYRGPEQYF
TGTGCCAGCAGCCTATACAGGGGGCCCGAGCAGTACTTC
>NA|NA|TRBJ2-3|TRBV7-2
CASPGPTGDTQYF
TGTGCCAGTCCGGGACCTACCGGGGATACGCAGTATTTT
>NA|NA|TRBJ1-5|TRBV27
CASSLYVNQPQHF
TGTGCCAGCAGTTTATACGTGAATCAGCCCCAGCATTTT
>NA|NA|TRBJ2-6|TRBV7-2
CASSFSRGGTGANVLTF
TGTGCCAGCAGCTTCTCGAGGGGGGGAACTGGGGCCAACGTCCTGACTTTC
>NA|TRBD1|TRBJ1-6|TRBV3-1/TRBV3-2
CASSQLRTGGTYNSPLHF
TGTGCCAGCAGCCAACTGAGGACAGGGGGCACCTATAATTCACCCCTCCACTTT
>NA|TRBD1|TRBJ2-5|TRBV27
CASSLYRGETQYF
TGTGCCAGCAGTTTATACAGGGGGGAGACCCAGTACTTC
>NA|TRBD1|TRBJ1-4|TRBV18
CASSSTKGQGYEKLFF
TGTGCCAGCTCATCCACAAAAGGACAGGGGTATGAAAAACTGTTTTTT
>NA|TRBD1|TRBJ2-7|TRBV18
CASSLIPRDRAYEQYF
TGTGCCAGCTCCCTCATCCCCAGGGACAGGGCCTACGAGCAGTACTTC
>NA|NA|TRBJ1-6|TRBV7-9
CASSLGVGTTEPLHF
TGTGCCAGCAGCTTAGGGGTGGGCACTACGGAACCCCTCCACTTT
>NA|NA|TRBJ1-3|TRBV5-1
CASSLATGSGNTIYF
TGCGCCAGCAGCTTGGCCACGGGTTCTGGAAACACCATATATTTT
>NA|TRBD2|TRBJ2-7|TRBV27
CASSPTSGVYEQYF
TGTGCCAGCAGTCCGACTAGCGGGGTCTACGAGCAGTACTTC
>NA|NA|TRBJ1-4|TRBV19
CASSPTEWGREKLFF
TGTGCCAGTAGCCCCACTGAGTGGGGGAGAGAAAAACTGTTTTTT
>NA|NA|TRBJ1-2|TRBV6-5
CASSYPVGNYGYTF
TGTGCCAGCAGTTACCCTGTCGGAAACTATGGCTACACCTTC
>NA|TRBD1|TRBJ1-2|TRBV6-2/TRBV6-3
CASSRPPGQGHGYTF
TGTGCCAGCAGTCGCCCTCCGGGACAGGGGCATGGCTACACCTTC
>NA|TRBD2|TRBJ2-2|TRBV6-5
CASSSREERELFF
TGTGCCAGCAGTTCGCGGGAGGAAAGGGAGCTGTTTTTT
>NA|NA|TRBJ1-2|TRBV5-4
CASSFTKNYGYTF
TGTGCCAGCAGTTTTACGAAAAACTATGGCTACACCTTC
>NA|NA|TRBJ2-2|TRBV19
CASSQGGAGELFF
TGTGCCAGTAGTCAGGGGGGAGCCGGGGAGCTGTTTTTT
>NA|NA|TRBJ2-1|TRBV7-2
CASSHVYNEQFF
TGTGCCAGCAGCCACGTCTACAATGAGCAGTTCTTC
>NA|TRBD2|TRBJ2-7|TRBV7-9
CASSFDSGRAKFREQYF
TGTGCCAGCAGCTTTGATAGCGGGAGGGCCAAATTTCGAGAGCAGTACTTC
>NA|NA|TRBJ1-6|TRBV7-9
CASSLAGDSPLHF
TGTGCCAGCAGCTTAGCGGGGGACTCACCCCTCCACTTT
>NA|NA|TRBJ1-2|TRBV4-1
CASSQDRAYGYTF
TGCGCCAGCAGCCAAGACAGGGCTTATGGCTACACCTTC
>NA|NA|TRBJ1-3|TRBV13
CASSQLGAENTIYF
TGTGCCAGCAGCCAACTGGGGGCGGAAAACACCATATATTTT
>NA|NA|TRBJ2-6|TRBV12-2
CASRFGQVALLVTGANVLTF
TGTGCAAGTCGCTTTGGACAGGTTGCCCTACTTGTGACCGGGGCCAACGTCCTGACTTTC
>NA|TRBD1|TRBJ1-6|TRBV3-1/TRBV3-2
CASSQEGQGDSPLHF
TGTGCCAGCAGCCAAGAGGGACAGGGGGATTCACCCCTCCACTTT
>NA|TRBD2|TRBJ2-7|TRBV11-2
CASGRLTAGGSPEQYF
TGTGCCAGCGGAAGATTAACGGCGGGAGGGTCCCCCGAGCAGTACTTC
>NA|NA|TRBJ1-4|TRBV6-5
CASSYSTTNEKLFF
TGTGCCAGCAGTTACTCAACAACTAATGAAAAACTGTTTTTT
>NA|NA|TRBJ1-6|TRBV27
CASSLGSSYNSPLHF
TGTGCCAGCAGTTTAGGTAGCTCCTATAATTCACCCCTCCACTTT
>NA|TRBD1|TRBJ1-2|TRBV6-5
CASSRGREGYGYTF
TGTGCCAGCAGTAGGGGGCGGGAAGGCTATGGCTACACCTTC
>NA|NA|TRBJ1-2|TRBV5-3
CARSSGQNYGYTF
TGTGCCAGAAGCTCTGGACAGAACTATGGCTACACCTTC
>once|NA|TRBJ1-5|TRBV30
CAWNHRNQPQHF
TGTGCCTGGAACCACCGGAATCAGCCCCAGCATTTT
>NA|NA|TRBJ1-4|TRBV4-1
CASSQEGGVGTNEKLFF
TGCGCCAGCAGCCAAGAAGGTGGCGTCGGAACTAATGAAAAACTGTTTTTT
>NA|NA|TRBJ1-1|TRBV7-2
CASSPPVPEAFF
TGTGCCAGCAGCCCCCCTGTTCCTGAAGCTTTCTTT
>NA|NA|TRBJ1-5|TRBV4-1
CASSQVWGPASNQPQHF
TGCGCCAGCAGCCAAGTATGGGGACCGGCTAGCAATCAGCCCCAGCATTTT
>NA|TRBD1|TRBJ2-5|TRBV3-1/TRBV3-2
CASSHGQGKGQTQYF
TGTGCCAGCAGCCATGGACAGGGGAAGGGGCAGACCCAGTACTTC
>NA|TRBD2|TRBJ2-7|TRBV4-1
CASSQGLVGEQYF
TGCGCCAGCAGCCAGGGACTAGTAGGCGAGCAGTACTTC
>NA|NA|TRBJ1-2|TRBV5-6
CASSLRGTRGEGYTF
TGTGCCAGCAGCTTAAGGGGGACAAGAGGGGAAGGCTACACCTTC
>NA|NA|TRBJ2-3|TRBV2
CASSEWEDTDTQYF
TGTGCCAGCAGTGAATGGGAGGACACAGATACGCAGTATTTT
>once|TRBD1|TRBJ1-6|TRBV18
CASSPRDRGFGSPLHF
TGTGCCAGCTCACCCCGGGACAGGGGTTTCGGTTCACCCCTCCACTTT
>NA|NA|TRBJ1-1|TRBV4-3
CASSQSNTEAFF
TGCGCCAGCAGCCAATCTAACACTGAAGCTTTCTTT
>NA|NA|TRBJ2-2|TRBV2
CASSRDIYTGELFF
TGTGCCAGCAGCAGGGACATTTACACCGGGGAGCTGTTTTTT
>NA|TRBD2|TRBJ2-1|TRBV24-1
CATRGTSGRNEQFF
TGTGCCACCAGGGGGACTAGCGGGAGAAATGAGCAGTTCTTC
>NA|NA|TRBJ2-7|TRBV12-3/TRBV12-4
CASSFGLAYEQYF
TGTGCCAGCAGTTTTGGCCTAGCTTACGAGCAGTACTTC
>NA|NA|TRBJ1-1|TRBV30
CAWSRVQTNTEAFF
TGTGCCTGGAGTAGGGTCCAGACGAACACTGAAGCTTTCTTT
>NA|NA|TRBJ1-1|TRBV12-5
CASGPGLSNTEAFF
TGTGCTAGTGGTCCAGGGCTCTCGAACACTGAAGCTTTCTTT
>NA|NA|TRBJ2-2|TRBV5-4
CASSLGLTGVNTGELFF
TGTGCCAGCAGCTTGGGGCTAACGGGAGTAAACACCGGGGAGCTGTTTTTT